The 13 T cell receptor beta chains below all came from one sample that was sequenced in a study of CD8 T cells in Susac syndrome. Reverse transcription of roughly 0.45 to 1 ug RNA used random hexamers. TCRdb processed the immunoSEQ multiplex PCR reads anew with MiXCR; each CDR3 protein has one entry. The sample contains roughly 180,000 distinct CDR3 sequences, roughly 94% of which appear only once. Sequencing was carried out using CD4+ T cells from PBMCs. These receptors all come from a human donor with Susac syndrome.

This chain links TRBV21-1 with TRBJ2-2; TRBD2 is the table's D call and was not checked against the DNA. TRBV21-1 is recorded as a pseudogene. The CDR3 totals 17 residues. In DNA, the CDR3 is TGTGCCAGCAGCACGGGAGTAGCGGGAGAAAGAACCGGGGAGCTGTTTTTT. This encodes CASSTGVAGERTGELFF.

This chain connects TRBV20-1 to TRBJ2-3; TRBD2 matches at 9 bases. Trimming at V came to 0 bases and at J to 2 bases, leaving 9 bases not matched to a gene. Germline V gives CDR1 DFQATT, CDR2 SNEGSKA (reference sequence). The CDR3 extends over 17 amino acids. CDR3: CSARDPPSGKNTDTQYF. CDR3 nucleotide sequence: TGCAGTGCTAGAGATCCCCCTAGCGGGAAAAACACAGATACGCAGTATTTT.

The J gene is TRBJ1-1, the V gene TRBV19; TRBD1 is a possible D gene (5 bases). CDR1 and CDR2 from the germline V gene are LNHDA and SQIVND (reference sequence). The V end lost 8 bases, the J end lost 5 bases, and 15 bases lay between the germline ends. The CDR3 covers 13 residues. The CDR3 loop reads CASRDGSGTEAFF. The DNA of the CDR3 is TGTGCCAGTCGGGACGGCAGCGGGACTGAAGCTTTCTTT. Using reference TRBV19 and TRBJ1-1 for the parts outside the CDR3, the full variable domain is DGGITQSPKYLFRKEGQNVTLSCEQNLNHDAMYWYRQDPGQGLRLIYYSQIVNDFQKGDIAEGYSVSREKKESFPLTVTSAQKNPTAFYLCASRDGSGTEAFFGQGTRLTVV.

CDR3 sequence reads: CAWSDRQEQFF. CDR3 coding DNA: TGTGCCTGGAGTGATAGACAGGAGCAGTTCTTC. The chain carries TRBV30 and TRBJ2-1; tentative D call: TRBD1 (5 bases). Germline CDR1 and CDR2: GTSNPN and SVGIG (reference sequence). V shed 1 base and J shed 10 bases, with 8 bases lying between them. The CDR3 runs 11 residues.

J is TRBJ1-4 and V is TRBV12-3 or TRBV12-4, with no clear D. Between the trimmed V and J ends, which lost 6 bases and 6 bases, there was a span of 17 bases. There are 15 residues in the CDR3. The DNA for the CDR3 is TGTGCCAGCAGCCGCAGAGGCTTTGGGGATGAAAAACTGTTTTTT. Its translation is CASSRRGFGDEKLFF.

CDR3 region: CSARRASGWQETQYF. Written as DNA, the CDR3 is TGCAGTGCTAGAAGGGCTAGCGGGTGGCAAGAGACCCAGTACTTC. V is TRBV20-1 and J is TRBJ2-5, with TRBD2 identical over 8 bases. V trimming: 2 bases; J trimming: 2 bases; junction bases outside the gene matches: 7. Germline V gene data show CDR1 as DFQATT and CDR2 as SNEGSKA (reference sequence). CDR3 length equals 15 residues.

V gene TRBV20-1 combines with J gene TRBJ2-1, with TRBD2 matching over 10 bases. Germline-derived CDR1 and CDR2 are DFQATT and SNEGSKA (reference sequence). This CDR3 is 15 amino acids long. With 1 base clipped from V and 11 bases from J, the junction kept 11 bases outside the gene matches. DNA for the CDR3: TGCAGTGCTAGAGGGTTCCAGCGGGAGGGCCTCAAGCAGTTCTTC. Residues: CSARGFQREGLKQFF.

The chain combines TRBV19 with TRBJ2-3, with unresolved D. The CDR3 runs to 16 residues. The V end was cut by 5 bases, the J end by 9 bases, with 24 bases between. CDR1 and CDR2 from the germline V gene are LNHDA and SQIVND (reference sequence). CDR3 protein: CASSPTQTRITLTQYF. In DNA, the CDR3 is TGTGCCAGTAGTCCAACCCAGACGAGGATAACGCTGACGCAGTATTTT.

The chain carries TRBV5-4 and TRBJ1-1; maybe TRBD1 (6 bases). V dropped 4 bases and J dropped 0 bases, with 13 bases sitting between them. CDR3 length equals 15 residues. The germline gives CDR1 SGHNT, CDR2 YYREEE (reference sequence). DNA of the CDR3: TGTGCCAGCAGCCTACGGGACAAAATGAACACTGAAGCTTTCTTT. This translates into CASSLRDKMNTEAFF.

J is TRBJ1-5 and V is TRBV19, with D uncertain. CDR3 length equals 12 residues. Germline V gene lookup returns CDR1 LNHDA and CDR2 SQIVND (reference sequence). V dropped 1 base and J dropped 7 bases, with 5 bases sitting between them. CDR3 in amino acids: CASSIVGQPQHF. DNA of the CDR3: TGTGCCAGTAGTATAGTAGGCCAGCCCCAGCATTTT.

This chain joins TRBV11-2 and TRBJ2-7; TRBD2 matches at 14 bases. The CDR3 contains 16 residues. The trim removed 5 bases at V and 6 bases at J, leaving 9 bases unmatched. Germline V gives CDR1 SGHAT, CDR2 FQNNGV. For the CDR3, the DNA is TGTGCCAGCAGCCGTTCGGGGACTAGCGGGAGTTTCGAGCAGTACTTC. Its translation: CASSRSGTSGSFEQYF.

The rearrangement uses TRBV15 and TRBJ1-4; no definite D call. The CDR3 spans 12 residues. V lost 5 bases and J 7 bases, leaving 8 bases between the germline ends. The V gene's germline CDR1 is LNHNV and CDR2 YYDKDF (reference sequence). CDR3 protein: CATSLVGEKLFF. The CDR3 nucleotides are TGTGCCACCAGCCTCGTCGGTGAAAAACTGTTTTTT.

In regard to this clonotype: The DNA is omitted, as the CDR3 cannot be located on it reliably, and the CDR3 follows TCRdb's listing. This chain links TRBV7-5 with TRBJ2-1. TRBV7-5 is listed as a pseudogene. The CDR3 totals 20 residues, both ends included. CDR3 sequence reads: CISVPEALLSLPDSYNEQFF.